This T cell receptor (beta chain) was retrieved from a study of PD-1 blockade in classical Hodgkin lymphoma. Assay used: immunoSEQ multiplex PCR; TCRdb lists only in-frame clones, some missing. The sample lists fewer than 50,000 clones, about three quarters seen once, with 37% in the top ten. Time point noted: cycle 4 day 1 (C4D1), after less than 7 weeks of nivolumab. There was relapse after autologous stem cell transplantation in every patient, and there was variation in brentuximab vedotin exposure. Complete response, partial response or progressive disease were the best responses. Many counts were recorded for this clone. Its antigen is unidentified. Overall study findings and caveats: A significant rise in TCR diversity by C4D1 was seen for CD4+ but not CD8+ cells.

The length of the CDR3 is 16 residues. Germline V gives CDR1 LNHDA, CDR2 SQIVND (reference sequence). The ends lost 3 bases at V and 6 bases at J; junction bases unmatched: 12. Sequenced material: peripheral blood mononuclear cells (PBMCs), taken before the fourth cycle of nivolumab. The clonotype comes from a human donor with classical Hodgkin lymphoma. This chain links TRBV19 with TRBJ2-7; 9 nucleotides agree with TRBD1. The CDR3 bases are TGTGCCAGTAGTATCGCCCTCGGACAGGGGACGGGCGAGCAGTACTTC. Protein: CASSIALGQGTGEQYF.